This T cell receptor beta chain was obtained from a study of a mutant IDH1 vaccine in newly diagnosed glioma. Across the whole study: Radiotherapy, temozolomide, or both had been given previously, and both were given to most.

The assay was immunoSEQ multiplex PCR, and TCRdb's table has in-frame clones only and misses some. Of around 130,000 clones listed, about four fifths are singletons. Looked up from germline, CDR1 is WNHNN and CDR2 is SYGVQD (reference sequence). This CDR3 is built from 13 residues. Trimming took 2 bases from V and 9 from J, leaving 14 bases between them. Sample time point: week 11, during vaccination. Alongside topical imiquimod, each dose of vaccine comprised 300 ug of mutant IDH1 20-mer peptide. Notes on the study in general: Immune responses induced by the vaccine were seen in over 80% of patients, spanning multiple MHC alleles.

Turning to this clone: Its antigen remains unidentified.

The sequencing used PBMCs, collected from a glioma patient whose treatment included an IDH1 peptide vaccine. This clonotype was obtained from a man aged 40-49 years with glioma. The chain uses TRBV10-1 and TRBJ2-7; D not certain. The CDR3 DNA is TGCGCCAGCAGTGAGCAGGCAGGCTCCCGGCAGTACTTC. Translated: CASSEQAGSRQYF.